The rows below give T cell receptor beta chains drawn from one sample of a study of shared clonotypes between healthy human individuals. Profiled with immunoSEQ multiplex PCR; TCRdb holds only in-frame clones, not every one. The table includes about 980,000 clones, around 80% detected once. The sequencing input was memory CD4+ T cells sorted from blood. These receptors were obtained from a young man in good health. CDR3s include the opening cysteine and the closing phenylalanine or tryptophan. D genes are given only for firm matches. Clone size is given for some rows only: seen once, a few or many times, or a class if the clone is expanded.

V	size	J	D	CDR3	DNA
TRBV6-1	-	TRBJ2-7	-	CASSAGQGGPYEQYF	TGTGCCAGCAGTGCTGGGCAGGGGGGACCCTACGAGCAGTACTTC
TRBV19	few	TRBJ2-6	-	CATGGQGSGANVLTF	TGTGCCACTGGGGGGCAGGGCTCTGGGGCCAACGTCCTGACTTTC
TRBV2	-	TRBJ2-5	TRBD2	CASSESGGPQETQYF	TGTGCCAGCAGTGAGAGCGGGGGCCCACAAGAGACCCAGTACTTC
TRBV10-3	-	TRBJ1-1	TRBD1	CAISGTGRTEAFF	TGTGCCATCAGTGGGACAGGGAGAACTGAAGCTTTCTTT
TRBV19	-	TRBJ2-1	TRBD1	CASCPRTGSYNEQFF	TGTGCCAGCTGCCCGAGGACAGGTTCCTACAATGAGCAGTTCTTC
TRBV28	-	TRBJ1-1	-	CASSLSTEAFF	TGTGCCAGCAGTTTATCTACTGAAGCTTTCTTT
TRBV7-3	few	TRBJ1-1	TRBD1	CASSTTGLNTEAFF	TGTGCCAGCAGCACGACAGGGTTGAACACTGAAGCTTTCTTT
TRBV2	-	TRBJ2-7	TRBD2	CASRRAGGQYEQYF	TGTGCCAGCAGGAGGGCGGGAGGGCAATACGAGCAGTACTTC
TRBV5-1	-	TRBJ2-5	TRBD2	CASSVTSGGAGETQYF	TGCGCCAGCAGCGTCACTAGCGGGGGGGCTGGAGAGACCCAGTACTTC
TRBV7-2	-	TRBJ1-6	-	CASSLGRGSGSPLHF	TGTGCCAGCAGCTTAGGTCGGGGATCTGGTTCACCCCTCCACTTT
TRBV20-1	-	TRBJ2-1	-	CSAPRGNEQFF	TGCAGTGCCCCGCGGGGAAACGAGCAGTTCTTC
TRBV18	-	TRBJ2-7	-	CASSPMGHIYEQYF	TGTGCCAGCTCACCGATGGGACATATCTACGAGCAGTACTTC
TRBV30	-	TRBJ1-6	-	CAWSGTDLTSYNSPLHF	TGTGCCTGGAGCGGGACGGACCTGACCTCCTATAATTCACCCCTCCACTTT
TRBV2	-	TRBJ1-2	TRBD1	CASSETGTGGRGYTF	TGTGCCAGCAGTGAAACGGGGACAGGGGGTAGAGGCTACACCTTC
TRBV6-5	once	TRBJ2-3	TRBD2	CASTRGGADTQYF	TGTGCCAGCACTCGGGGGGGGGCAGATACGCAGTATTTT
TRBV5-1	-	TRBJ1-5	-	CASSVSGIGNQPQHF	TGCGCCAGCAGCGTCTCAGGAATAGGCAATCAGCCCCAGCATTTT
TRBV7-2	-	TRBJ2-2	-	CASSLSQDRGELFF	TGTGCCAGCAGCTTGTCACAGGATAGGGGGGAGCTGTTTTTT
TRBV12-5	-	TRBJ2-7	TRBD2	CASGLKTSGFYEQYF	TGTGCTAGTGGTTTGAAGACTAGCGGTTTCTACGAGCAGTACTTC
TRBV5-1	-	TRBJ1-1	-	CASSLRQGGTEAFF	TGCGCCAGCAGCTTGCGGCAGGGAGGAACTGAAGCTTTCTTT
TRBV5-6	-	TRBJ2-6	-	CASSGLGLSGANVLTF	TGTGCCAGCAGCGGGTTAGGACTCTCTGGGGCCAACGTCCTGACTTTC
TRBV5-1	-	TRBJ2-3	TRBD2	CASSLTSGGPRGNTQYF	TGCGCCAGCAGCCTGACTAGCGGGGGGCCTAGAGGGAATACGCAGTATTTT
TRBV2	-	TRBJ2-5	-	CASTSGRQETQYF	TGTGCCAGCACTTCGGGGAGGCAAGAGACCCAGTACTTC
TRBV11-3	-	TRBJ1-2	TRBD1	CASSFPRHTGGSYGYTF	TGTGCCAGCAGCTTCCCACGCCACACAGGGGGCAGCTATGGCTACACCTTC
TRBV10-3	few	TRBJ2-5	-	CAISADGETQYF	TGTGCCATCAGTGCGGACGGGGAGACCCAGTACTTC
TRBV10-3	-	TRBJ2-2	TRBD2	CAIAGTSVNTGELFF	TGTGCCATCGCCGGGACTAGCGTGAACACCGGGGAGCTGTTTTTT
TRBV9	many	TRBJ1-5	-	CASSASGDQPQHF	TGTGCCAGCAGCGCCTCAGGGGATCAGCCCCAGCATTTT
TRBV28	few	TRBJ2-3	TRBD1	CASSLAGQGFTDTQYF	TGTGCCAGCAGTTTAGCCGGACAGGGCTTCACAGATACGCAGTATTTT
TRBV28	-	TRBJ1-4	-	CASSFQQGRYTLFF	TGTGCCAGCAGTTTCCAGCAGGGACGATACACGCTGTTTTTT
TRBV11-2	once	TRBJ2-7	-	CASSLFSDKVNEQYF	TGTGCCAGCAGCTTATTCTCGGACAAGGTGAACGAGCAGTACTTC
TRBV5-6	-	TRBJ1-6	-	CASSLAGAAFSPLHF	TGTGCCAGCAGCTTGGCCGGGGCCGCTTTTTCACCCCTCCACTTT
TRBV28	few	TRBJ2-2	TRBD1	CASSVPGQGTGELFF	TGTGCCAGCAGTGTTCCGGGACAGGGAACCGGGGAGCTGTTTTTT
TRBV29-1	-	TRBJ1-1	-	CSVDTGHKNTEAFF	TGCAGCGTTGATACCGGACACAAAAACACTGAAGCTTTCTTT
TRBV7-9	-	TRBJ2-1	-	CASSHTGNNEQFF	TGTGCCAGCAGTCACACAGGGAACAATGAGCAGTTCTTC
TRBV6-5	-	TRBJ2-5	TRBD2	CASSGLARETQYF	TGTGCCAGCAGCGGACTAGCGAGGGAGACCCAGTACTTC
TRBV5-1	-	TRBJ1-1	-	CASSFLPITLNTEAFF	TGCGCCAGCAGTTTCCTCCCCATTACTTTGAACACTGAAGCTTTCTTT
TRBV10-3	-	TRBJ2-3	TRBD1	CAISETEGQGYF	TGTGCCATCAGTGAGACTGAGGGACAGGGGTATTTT
TRBV5-1	once	TRBJ2-2	-	CASSLSFGEINTGELFF	TGCGCCAGCAGCTTGTCGTTTGGGGAGATTAACACCGGGGAGCTGTTTTTT
TRBV6-1	-	TRBJ1-1	-	CASSEMKGRTEAFF	TGTGCCAGCAGTGAGATGAAGGGGCGCACTGAAGCTTTCTTT
TRBV30	-	TRBJ1-1	-	CAWSDRNTEAFF	TGTGCCTGGAGTGATAGGAACACTGAAGCTTTCTTT
TRBV5-1	-	TRBJ2-5	TRBD1	CASSPGQGAKFVTETQYF	TGCGCCAGCAGCCCCGGACAGGGGGCGAAGTTCGTAACTGAGACCCAGTACTTC
TRBV6-5	-	TRBJ1-5	TRBD1	CASREDRGNQPQHF	TGTGCCAGCAGGGAGGACAGGGGAAATCAGCCCCAGCATTTT
TRBV7-8	-	TRBJ2-7	-	CASSLLSGRTPYEQYF	TGTGCCAGCAGCTTATTGTCGGGAAGGACACCGTACGAGCAGTACTTC
TRBV27	-	TRBJ2-7	-	CASRKTGNSYEQYF	TGTGCCAGCAGGAAGACCGGGAACTCCTACGAGCAGTACTTC
TRBV11-2	-	TRBJ2-5	-	CASSLDQHRVETQYF	TGTGCCAGCAGCTTAGATCAGCACAGAGTAGAGACCCAGTACTTC
TRBV5-1	-	TRBJ2-7	-	CASSSGSTNSYEQYF	TGCGCCAGCAGCTCTGGATCGACTAACTCCTACGAGCAGTACTTC
TRBV23-1	-	TRBJ1-6	-	CASSQPRSDSWCSPLHF	TGCGCCAGCAGTCAACCGCGATCGGACAGTTGGTGTTCACCCCTCCACTTT
TRBV9	-	TRBJ2-7	-	CASSVVRGPYEQYF	TGTGCCAGCAGCGTAGTGCGGGGACCCTACGAGCAGTACTTC
TRBV5-6	few	TRBJ1-6	-	CASSLETGLDNSPLHF	TGTGCCAGCAGCTTGGAAACAGGGCTCGATAATTCACCCCTCCACTTT